One sample yielded the 17 T cell receptor beta chains listed below, sequenced in a study of blood T cells in healthy people across ages. The use of a sample-barcoded 5' primer and a J-beta primer mix characterized a second PCR of roughly 7 to 12 cycles. One entry per CDR3 protein, called by TCRdb with MiXCR from the 5' RACE reads. The repertoire holds about 680,000 distinct CDR3 sequences, around 45% seen once, with roughly 30% in the top ten. The sample taken for sequencing was blood. Source of these receptors: a woman aged 60-70 years in good health.

J is TRBJ2-4 and V is TRBV11-1, with D unclear. Germline V gene data show CDR1 as SGHAT and CDR2 as FQDESV (reference sequence). V dropped 5 bases and J dropped 5 bases, with 10 bases sitting between them. The CDR3 has 13 residues. CDR3 sequence reads: CASSVETENIQYF. The CDR3 nucleotides read TGTGCCAGCAGCGTCGAGACGGAAAACATTCAGTACTTC.

The chain couples TRBV20-1 to TRBJ2-5; no firm D call. The CDR3 covers 13 residues. Per germline, CDR1 DFQATT and CDR2 SNEGSKA (reference sequence). Trimming shortened V by 6 bases and J by 11 bases, and 22 bases separated the two germline ends. CDR3 region: CSAQKELVNEQYF. Here the CDR3 DNA reads TGCAGTGCACAGAAGGAATTGGTCAATGAGCAGTACTTC.

The rearrangement links TRBV25-1 to TRBJ1-2, with 7 bases matching TRBD1. Germline lookup yields CDR1 MGHDK and CDR2 SYGVNS. The CDR3 is made up of 16 amino acids. The V segment lost 3 bases and the J segment 5 bases; nucleotides outside the gene matches: 12. CDR3 bases: TGTGCCAGCAGTGAGGGGACTACGGGACAGATATATGGCTACACCTTC. This encodes CASSEGTTGQIYGYTF.

This clonotype was seen a handful of times. The CDR3 loop reads CSARGTGIYNSPLHF. CDR3 sequence (DNA): TGCAGTGCTAGAGGGACAGGAATCTATAATTCACCCCTCCACTTT. The genes are TRBV20-1 and TRBJ1-6, with 7 bases matching TRBD1. CDR3 size: 15 residues. Trimming at V came to 1 base and at J to 3 bases, leaving 3 bases not matched to a gene. Germline CDR1 reads DFQATT; CDR2 reads SNEGSKA (reference sequence).

The rearrangement joins TRBV7-3 to TRBJ2-3; possible D gene TRBD2, 6 bases. Trimming cost V 3 bases and J 6 bases, with 13 bases left between them. Germline CDR1 is SGHTA and CDR2 is FQGTGA. The CDR3 is made up of 14 amino acids. The CDR3 reads CASSFGGTGDTQYF. CDR3 nucleotide sequence: TGTGCCAGCAGCTTCGGCGGGACCGGGGATACGCAGTATTTT.

On this clonotype: At one of its ends the junction is not consistent with the germline gene, which may arise from a read error. The chain couples TRBV5-1 to TRBJ2-7; 14 positions agree with TRBD2. CDR3 size: 18 residues. The V gene's germline CDR1 is SGHRS and CDR2 YFSETQ. CDR3 sequence: CASRVGTSGRRWSFEQYF. The CDR3 bases are TGCGCCAGCAGGGTTGGGACTAGCGGGAGAAGATGGTCCTTCGAGCAGTACTTC.

V is TRBV6-1 and J is TRBJ1-1; 11 nucleotides agree with TRBD1. Germline CDR1 and CDR2: MNHNS and SASEGT. Unmatched junction bases numbered 23, after V lost 7 bases and J lost 1 base. The CDR3 runs 21 residues. CDR3 protein: CASNPGTGGGEWKRSNTEAFF. The DNA of the CDR3 is TGTGCCAGCAATCCCGGGACAGGGGGAGGTGAGTGGAAACGATCGAACACTGAAGCTTTCTTT.

This chain joins TRBV20-1 and TRBJ2-7; 9 bases agree with TRBD1. The length of the CDR3 is 15 residues. Germline assignment: CDR1 DFQATT and CDR2 SNEGSKA (reference sequence). The ends lost 0 bases at V and 3 bases at J; junction bases unmatched: 6. CDR3 nucleotide sequence: TGCAGTGCTAGAGACCCCAGGGGACAGGGCTACGAGCAGTACTTC. This sequence encodes CSARDPRGQGYEQYF.

This sequence joins TRBV29-1 and TRBJ1-1; TRBD1 agrees at 9 bases. This CDR3 comprises 13 residues. Germline trimming cut 4 bases from V and 5 bases from J; bases unmatched to any gene: 5. Germline CDR1 reads SQVTM; CDR2 reads ANQGSEA. The CDR3 protein is CSVAHRGLTEAFF. As DNA, the CDR3 is TGCAGCGTTGCTCACAGGGGGCTTACTGAAGCTTTCTTT.

The J gene is TRBJ2-7, the V gene TRBV27; D possibly uses TRBD1 or TRBD2 (5 bases each). The CDR3 loop spans 12 amino acids. Germline-derived CDR1 and CDR2 are MNHEY and SMNVEV (reference sequence). Between the trimmed V and J ends, which lost 5 bases and 12 bases, there was a span of 17 bases. The CDR3 nucleotides read TGTGCCAGCAGTCCATCGGGGCGCTTTTTGTACTTC. Translating gives CASSPSGRFLYF.

Only a few counts were recorded for this clonotype. The gene calls are TRBV20-1 and TRBJ2-3, with 7 bases lining up with TRBD2. Losses at the gene ends were 5 bases for V and 3 bases for J; bases not matched to a gene: 5. Germline values: CDR1 DFQATT, CDR2 SNEGSKA (reference sequence). The CDR3 is 13 residues long. The CDR3 protein is CSAAGEGTDTQYF. In DNA form, the CDR3 reads TGCAGTGCTGCGGGAGAGGGAACAGATACGCAGTATTTT.

The chain recombines TRBV29-1 with TRBJ1-2; D might be TRBD1 (5 bases). Germline V gene data show CDR1 as SQVTM and CDR2 as ANQGSEA. This CDR3 is 14 amino acids long. V was cut by 4 bases and J by 1 base, with 13 bases left in between. CDR3 coding DNA: TGCAGCGTTGTCCGATACAGGAGTAACTATGGCTACACCTTC. Its translation is CSVVRYRSNYGYTF.

The rearrangement links TRBV11-1 to TRBJ2-2; 9 nucleotides line up with TRBD1. In germline, CDR1 is SGHAT, CDR2 FQDESV (reference sequence). V was clipped by 2 bases and J by 3 bases; unmatched bases: 7. This CDR3 has 17 amino acids. The CDR3 loop is CASSLTGGRRDTGELFF. The CDR3 DNA follows: TGTGCCAGCAGCTTAACAGGGGGCAGGCGAGACACCGGGGAGCTGTTTTTT.

This clonotype showed up just once. The conserved phenylalanine or tryptophan normally closing the CDR3 is absent here, so this likely arose from a read error. The CDR3 DNA reads as TGTGCCAGCAGCCGGTCCGCGGGAGGCTACGAGCAGTACTGC. Amino acids: CASSRSAGGYEQYC. The rearrangement joins TRBV14 to TRBJ2-7, with 8 bases aligning to TRBD2. This CDR3 comprises 14 residues. Germline CDR1 is SGHDN and CDR2 is FVKESK. V shed 4 bases, J shed 3 bases, and the junction held 5 bases outside the gene matches.

Comments on this clonotype: An end of the junction differs from the germline gene, which may be a read error. V gene TRBV7-2 combines with J gene TRBJ2-1, with D perhaps assigned TRBD1 or TRBD2 (5 bases each). Per the germline V gene, CDR1 is SGHTA and CDR2 is FQGNSA. The CDR3 spans 16 residues. The chain's CDR3 is CASSLAQQVTYNEQFF. CDR3 sequence (DNA): TGTGCCAGCAGCCTAGCCCAACAGGTAACCTACAATGAGCAGTTCTTC. Variable domain in full (rest from reference TRBV7-2 and TRBJ2-1): GAGVSQSPSNKVTEKGKDVELRCDPISGHTALYWYRQSLGQGLEFLIYFQGNSAPDKSGLPSDRFSAERTGGSVSTLTIQRTQQEDSAVYLCASSLAQQVTYNEQFFGPGTRLTVL.

This chain joins TRBV4-3 and TRBJ2-1, with 9 bases identical to TRBD2. Germline V CDR1 and CDR2: LGHNA, YSLEER. V trimming: 1 base; J trimming: 8 bases; junction bases outside the gene matches: 12. The CDR3 sequence is 17 residues long. CDR3 DNA sequence: TGCGCCAGCAGCCAAGGGGGAGTAGCGGGAGATTCATATGAGCAGTTCTTC. It yields the protein CASSQGGVAGDSYEQFF.

This clonotype was seen ten or more times. This chain uses TRBV6-1 with TRBJ2-7; D call uncertain. The J call may be incorrect, as the DNA end agrees better with TRBJ2-5. The germline CDR1 and CDR2 sequences are MNHNS and SASEGT. The CDR3 is 15 amino acids. DNA for the CDR3: TGTGCCAGCTTTCCTGACCCCAAACCTCTTGGGACCCAGTACTTC. This encodes CASFPDPKPLGTQYF.